This TCR beta chain stems from a study of T-cell memory formation after mild COVID-19. About the research overall: TCR clustering was largely donor specific.

Study-wide results and caveats: Second-wave clones reaching peak frequency on day 37 lacked confirmed SARS-CoV-2 specificity.

This clonotype has a handful of counts. What it binds is unknown. Barcoded TCR alpha and TCR beta cDNA libraries with UMIs came from 5'RACE using constant-segment primers. TCRdb re-called the 5' RACE reads with MiXCR, one entry per CDR3 protein. The sample includes approximately 300,000 distinct CDR3 sequences, under 8.5% of them seen just once. Germline values: CDR1 DFQATT, CDR2 SNEGSKA (reference sequence). V dropped 0 bases and J dropped 4; count of bases not matched to a gene: 3. The CDR3 length is 14 residues. V and J are TRBV20-1 and TRBJ2-1; the match to TRBD2 covers 7 bases. The source of this sequence is a man aged 18 to 35 who had mild COVID-19 (a few samples of this study predate the infection). Cell type and time point are not known. The sample was PBMCs or a T cell subset sorted from them (not recorded which). CDR3 residues: CSARESGGYNEQFF. DNA for the CDR3: TGCAGTGCTAGAGAGTCGGGGGGTTACAATGAGCAGTTCTTC.